The 28 T cell receptor beta chains below come from one sample, sequenced in a study of blood T cell repertoires in COVID-19. Data came from immunoSEQ multiplex PCR; TCRdb stores just in-frame clones and leaves some out. The table includes around 380,000 clones, roughly 77% detected once. Material: peripheral blood. These receptor sequences come from a human donor with acute or convalescent COVID-19. The donor label of this sample is uncertain.

This chain uses TRBV7-9 with TRBJ2-4; the match to TRBD1 covers 8 bases. The length of the CDR3 is 15 residues. With 5 bases clipped from V and 10 bases from J, the junction kept 13 bases outside the gene matches. Germline CDR1 is SEHNR and CDR2 is FQNEAQ (reference sequence). The CDR3 DNA is TGTGCCAGCAGCGCGGCGACAGGGGCCCGAAGAATTCAGTACTTC. Amino acid sequence: CASSAATGARRIQYF.

The genes are TRBV30 and TRBJ1-5; 8 nucleotides match TRBD1. This CDR3 region has 14 residues. CDR1 GTSNPN and CDR2 SVGIG come from the germline V gene (reference sequence). V gave up 3 bases and J gave up 6 bases; unmatched junction bases: 7. Here the CDR3 reads CAWRGQGRIQPQHF. The CDR3 DNA follows: TGTGCCTGGAGAGGACAGGGAAGGATTCAGCCCCAGCATTTT.

The chain employs TRBV20-1 and TRBJ1-2; D not certain. The germline gives CDR1 DFQATT, CDR2 SNEGSKA (reference sequence). This CDR3 spans 11 amino acids. Trimming cost V 3 bases and J 3 bases, with 5 bases left between them. The CDR3: CSARRDYGYTF. CDR3 sequence (DNA): TGCAGTGCTAGGCGGGACTATGGCTACACCTTC.

V gene TRBV6-5 combines with J gene TRBJ1-2; TRBD1 matches 10 bases. This CDR3 comprises 14 residues. The germline CDR1 and CDR2 sequences are MNHEY and SVGAGI. V was pared by 11 bases and J by 3 bases, with 9 bases of the junction left unmatched. CDR3 nucleotide sequence: TGTGCCGGGAGATCAGGACAGGGGGACTATGGCTACACCTTC. It specifies CAGRSGQGDYGYTF.

The gene calls are TRBV10-3 and TRBJ2-7; D perhaps matches TRBD2 (5 bases). Germline V gene sequence: CDR1 ENHRY, CDR2 SYGVKD. With 6 bases removed from V and 0 bases from J, the gap between germline ends came to 15 bases. CDR3 length equals 15 residues. CDR3 bases: TGTGCCATCAGGGGAGACCTCGGGCCCTCCTACGAGCAGTACTTC. Translated: CAIRGDLGPSYEQYF.

The V call is TRBV19, the J call TRBJ2-1; TRBD2 agrees at 11 bases. In germline, CDR1 is LNHDA, CDR2 SQIVND (reference sequence). CDR3 size: 19 residues. J gave up 0 bases and V 6 bases, and 13 bases lay outside the gene matches. CDR3 amino acids: CASSLAGGIRVSSYNEQFF. DNA for the CDR3: TGTGCCAGTAGCCTAGCGGGGGGAATCAGAGTAAGCTCCTACAATGAGCAGTTCTTC.

The chain links TRBV14 to TRBJ1-2; D gene unclear. V shed 4 bases and J shed 6 bases, with 18 bases lying between them. Germline V gene data show CDR1 as SGHDN and CDR2 as FVKESK. The CDR3 is 15 amino acids. The CDR3 nucleotides are TGTGCCAGCAGCCCCGCCGTCGGAGGGAGCCATGGCTACACCTTC. Translating gives CASSPAVGGSHGYTF.

V and J are TRBV28 and TRBJ1-6; TRBD1 agrees at 7 bases. The CDR3 has 13 residues. J was trimmed by 4 bases and V by 8 bases; bases with no gene match: 2. CDR1 MDHEN and CDR2 SYDVKM come from the germline V gene. CDR3: CASATGYNSPLHF. For the CDR3, the DNA is TGTGCCAGCGCGACAGGGTATAATTCACCCCTCCACTTT.

V usage is TRBV12-5 and J usage is TRBJ2-7; a possible D gene is TRBD2 (6 bases). The V gene lost 3 bases and the J gene lost 4 bases, with 10 bases spanning the gap. The CDR3 length is 13 residues. Germline loops: CDR1 LGHNT, CDR2 FRNRAP. Here the CDR3 reads CASGFSGYYEQYF. CDR3 sequence (DNA): TGTGCTAGTGGTTTTAGCGGATATTACGAGCAGTACTTC.

This clone was observed a few times. J is TRBJ1-1 and V is TRBV5-1; D is unclear. Per the germline V gene, CDR1 is SGHRS and CDR2 is YFSETQ. Trimming stripped 5 bases from V and 0 bases from J, with 8 bases between. CDR3 size: 13 residues. CDR3 sequence (DNA): TGCGCCAGCAGACTACGGGTGAACACTGAAGCTTTCTTT. This translates into CASRLRVNTEAFF. Full variable domain (remainder filled in from reference TRBV5-1 and TRBJ1-1): KAGVTQTPRYLIKTRGQQVTLSCSPISGHRSVSWYQQTPGQGLQFLFEYFSETQRNKGNFPGRFSGRQFSNSRSEMNVSTLELGDSALYLCASRLRVNTEAFFGQGTRLTVV.

In this sample, this clone turned up once. The genes are TRBV19 and TRBJ1-2; 9 bases are a match to TRBD1. V was clipped by 6 bases and J by 4 bases; unmatched bases: 6. This CDR3 is 14 amino acids long. Germline CDR1 and CDR2: LNHDA and SQIVND (reference sequence). CDR3 bases: TGTGCCAGTAGCCTCACGGGACAGGGCTATGGCTACACCTTC. Its protein product is CASSLTGQGYGYTF.

V usage is TRBV27 and J usage is TRBJ2-1; D gene ambiguous. CDR3 length equals 15 residues. Germline V gene data show CDR1 as MNHEY and CDR2 as SMNVEV (reference sequence). Trimming left V 7 bases short and J 0 bases short, with 13 bases between. The CDR3 DNA reads as TGTGCCAGCACTCTCGCGTTAAGCTCCTACAATGAGCAGTTCTTC. This codes for CASTLALSSYNEQFF.

This chain connects TRBV7-6 to TRBJ2-7; a possible D gene is TRBD1 (8 bases). CDR3 length equals 14 residues. Per the germline V gene, CDR1 is SGHVS and CDR2 is FNYEAQ. Trimming took off 5 bases at V and 6 bases at J, with 17 bases between the two ends. The CDR3 DNA reads as TGTGCCAGCAGCACCCGGACAGGGAGGGGCGAGCAGTACTTC. Its translation: CASSTRTGRGEQYF.

The chain combines TRBV12-3 or TRBV12-4 with TRBJ2-7; D gene unclear. This CDR3 region has 13 residues. Deletions cut 1 base from V and 0 bases from J, with 4 bases between. The CDR3 DNA follows: TGTGCCAGCAGTTTAGGACACTCCTACGAGCAGTACTTC. It translates to CASSLGHSYEQYF.

The chain links TRBV10-1 to TRBJ1-2; perhaps TRBD1 as D (5 bases). CDR1 is WNHNN and CDR2 is SYGVQD in the germline V gene (reference sequence). The V end was cut by 4 bases, the J end by 10 bases, with 16 bases between. The CDR3 loop spans 13 amino acids. The CDR3 DNA reads as TGCGCCAGCAGTGCCGACGCCTCAGGGTACTACACCTTC. It translates to CASSADASGYYTF.

The chain is built from TRBV2 and TRBJ2-7, with a tentative D call TRBD1 (6 bases). Germline CDR1 reads SNHLY; CDR2 reads FYNNEI. Trimming removed 0 bases at V and 0 bases at J, with 12 bases between. This CDR3 has 16 residues. The CDR3 is CASSEARTATSYEQYF. The CDR3 coding sequence is TGTGCCAGCAGTGAAGCTCGGACAGCAACCTCCTACGAGCAGTACTTC.

The chain has TRBV2 and TRBJ1-1; D gene unclear. Germline assignment: CDR1 SNHLY and CDR2 FYNNEI. The CDR3 runs to 12 residues. V was pared by 3 bases and J by 10 bases, with 12 bases between. The CDR3 DNA reads TGTGCCAGCAGTGAGGAGCTGGCGGTAGCTTTCTTT. Residues: CASSEELAVAFF.

This chain links TRBV5-1 with TRBJ2-1, with 7 nucleotides matching TRBD2. The CDR3 extends over 18 amino acids. Germline V gene data show CDR1 as SGHRS and CDR2 as YFSETQ. The junction had 19 bases not matched to a gene; V was cut back by 4 bases and J by 6 bases. Here the CDR3 DNA reads TGCGCCAGCAGCCCGGGTTGGGGGGAGGGCCATAAAGGCAATGAGCAGTTCTTC. Amino acid sequence: CASSPGWGEGHKGNEQFF. Variable domain in full (rest from reference TRBV5-1 and TRBJ2-1): KAGVTQTPRYLIKTRGQQVTLSCSPISGHRSVSWYQQTPGQGLQFLFEYFSETQRNKGNFPGRFSGRQFSNSRSEMNVSTLELGDSALYLCASSPGWGEGHKGNEQFFGPGTRLTVL.

The chain employs TRBV28 and TRBJ1-2; the match to TRBD1 covers 10 bases. V dropped 8 bases and J dropped 0; count of bases not matched to a gene: 0. This CDR3 has 13 amino acids. In germline, CDR1 is MDHEN, CDR2 SYDVKM. CDR3 sequence reads: CASGTGANYGYTF. The DNA of the CDR3 is TGTGCCAGCGGGACAGGGGCTAACTATGGCTACACCTTC.

The V gene is TRBV21-1, the J gene TRBJ1-5. TRBV21-1 has pseudogene status. The CDR3 has 14 residues. CDR3 nucleotides: TGTGCCAGCAGCATTTCCCCTACTAATCAGCCCCAGCATTTT. It translates to CASSISPTNQPQHF.

This chain joins TRBV18 and TRBJ1-1, with unresolved D. The CDR3 extends over 20 amino acids. V was clipped by 0 bases and J by 7 bases, with 30 bases between them. Germline CDR1 reads KGHSH; CDR2 reads LQKENI. The CDR3 loop is CASSPPNNLGGRAVRVEAFF. CDR3 nucleotides: TGTGCCAGCTCACCACCGAATAATCTCGGAGGAAGGGCAGTTAGGGTTGAAGCTTTCTTT. Using reference TRBV18 and TRBJ1-1 for the parts outside the CDR3, the full variable domain is NAGVMQNPRHLVRRRGQEARLRCSPMKGHSHVYWYRQLPEEGLKFMVYLQKENIIDESGMPKERFSAEFPKEGPSILRIQQVVRGDSAAYFCASSPPNNLGGRAVRVEAFFGQGTRLTVV.

This clone was seen once. The rearrangement uses TRBV10-3 and TRBJ2-7; D possibly corresponds to TRBD1 (6 bases). Trimming removed 4 bases from V and 6 bases from J, with 13 bases in between. The CDR3 extends over 13 amino acids. Germline CDR1 and CDR2: ENHRY and SYGVKD. The CDR3 sequence: CAISGQQGAEQYF. The CDR3 DNA reads as TGTGCCATCAGTGGGCAACAGGGTGCCGAGCAGTACTTC.

The rearrangement uses TRBV30 and TRBJ2-7; D might be TRBD1 (6 bases). Germline lookup yields CDR1 GTSNPN and CDR2 SVGIG (reference sequence). V was pared by 1 base and J by 9 bases, with 13 bases between. CDR3 length equals 12 residues. The CDR3 DNA reads as TGTGCCTGGAGTGAACAGGGAGAGGTGCAGTACTTC. It translates to CAWSEQGEVQYF.

This CDR3 reads CASSGGNGGEKLFF. CDR3 sequence (DNA): TGCGCCAGCAGCGGCGGGAACGGCGGTGAAAAACTGTTTTTT. The V call is TRBV5-1, the J call TRBJ1-4; no clear D. V lost 4 bases to trimming and J lost 7 bases, with 14 bases between them. Germline loops: CDR1 SGHRS, CDR2 YFSETQ. This CDR3 comprises 14 residues.

The V gene is TRBV5-1, the J gene TRBJ1-2; D call uncertain. Trimming shortened V by 2 bases and J by 7 bases, and 18 bases separated the two germline ends. This CDR3 spans 15 amino acids. CDR1 and CDR2 from the germline V gene are SGHRS and YFSETQ. As DNA, the CDR3 is TGCGCCAGCAGCTTTGGTCATCTTGAATTCGGTGGCTACACCTTC. It translates to CASSFGHLEFGGYTF.

This clone was seen more than once but under ten times. This chain joins TRBV19 and TRBJ1-1, with TRBD1 as a possible D gene (5 bases). Trimming shortened V by 5 bases and J by 8 bases, and 18 bases separated the two germline ends. Germline lookup yields CDR1 LNHDA and CDR2 SQIVND (reference sequence). This CDR3 is built from 14 residues. In DNA, the CDR3 is TGTGCCAGTAGTGTGCGAAGCGTCAGGGCCGAAGCTTTCTTT. Residues: CASSVRSVRAEAFF.

The rearrangement links TRBV9 to TRBJ1-1; D not resolved. V shed 0 bases and J shed 0 bases, with 6 bases lying between them. Germline loops: CDR1 SGDLS, CDR2 YYNGEE. The CDR3 runs to 14 residues. The CDR3 reads CASSVGQVNTEAFF. CDR3 DNA sequence: TGTGCCAGCAGCGTAGGGCAGGTGAACACTGAAGCTTTCTTT. The complete variable domain, with remaining parts taken from reference TRBV9 and TRBJ1-1, reads DSGVTQTPKHLITATGQRVTLRCSPRSGDLSVYWYQQSLDQGLQFLIQYYNGEERAKGNILERFSAQQFPDLHSELNLSSLELGDSALYFCASSVGQVNTEAFFGQGTRLTVV.

This chain connects TRBV5-1 to TRBJ1-1, with 8 nucleotides matching TRBD1. Germline CDR1 and CDR2: SGHRS and YFSETQ. This CDR3 comprises 14 residues. The trim removed 0 bases at V and 6 bases at J, leaving 4 bases unmatched. CDR3 loop: CASSLGQGAPEAFF. CDR3 coding DNA: TGCGCCAGCAGCTTGGGGCAGGGGGCGCCTGAAGCTTTCTTT.